The 17 T cell receptor beta chains reported below all come from one sample, sequenced in a study of cytomegalovirus exposure and HLA in healthy donors. The PCR had 60 Vbeta and 13 Jbeta primers. Data came from immunoSEQ multiplex PCR; TCRdb stores just in-frame clones and leaves some out. The sample holds under 250,000 clones; 70% to 90% are singletons and the top ten take around 1.2%. Sequenced: PBMCs. Receptors were obtained from a human donor in good health.

J is TRBJ1-1 and V is TRBV7-9; the D is unclear. CDR1 is SEHNR and CDR2 is FQNEAQ in the germline V gene (reference sequence). V was trimmed by 2 bases and J by 3 bases, leaving 13 bases between them. This CDR3 contains 15 residues. The CDR3: CASSLLITGDTEAFF. The CDR3 DNA sequence: TGTGCCAGCAGCTTATTGATAACCGGGGACACTGAAGCTTTCTTT.

This clone has a handful of counts. The V and J genes are TRBV5-4 and TRBJ1-1; weak D call: TRBD1 (5 bases). Looked up from germline, CDR1 is SGHNT and CDR2 is YYREEE (reference sequence). Trimming stripped 4 bases from V and 1 base from J, with 14 bases between. The CDR3 totals 15 residues. The CDR3 protein is CASSPRRGSNTEAFF. CDR3 in DNA: TGTGCCAGCAGCCCCCGTCGGGGGTCGAACACTGAAGCTTTCTTT.

On this clone: One end of the junction is discordant with germline, which a read error may explain. The V and J genes are TRBV7-7 and TRBJ2-2; no firm D call. The V gene's germline CDR1 is SSHAT and CDR2 FNYEAQ (reference sequence). The CDR3 sequence is 13 residues long. The CDR3 DNA reads TGTGCTAGCAGCTTAGATAGAACCGGGGAGCTGTTTTTT. It is translated as CASSLDRTGELFF.

The chain couples TRBV2 to TRBJ1-5; weak D call: TRBD1 (5 bases). The germline V and J ends were trimmed by 6 bases and 4 bases, with 7 bases remaining between them. The germline gives CDR1 SNHLY, CDR2 FYNNEI. The CDR3 consists of 12 residues. DNA of the CDR3: TGTGCCAGCAGCCGGGGGAATCAGCCCCAGCATTTT. Translating it yields CASSRGNQPQHF.

The chain employs TRBV4-2 and TRBJ2-2; TRBD1 aligns across 7 bases. Germline lookup yields CDR1 LGHNA and CDR2 YNFKEQ. CDR3 length: 15 amino acids. Trimming removed 2 bases from V and 4 bases from J; junction bases left unmatched: 4. CDR3 in amino acids: CASSQRTGATGELFF. The CDR3 DNA is TGTGCCAGCAGCCAAAGAACAGGGGCCACCGGGGAGCTGTTTTTT.

The chain recombines TRBV5-1 with TRBJ2-7; 15 nucleotides align to TRBD2. Trimming took 3 bases from V and 4 from J; bases not matched to a gene: 8. The germline V gene encodes CDR1 SGHRS and CDR2 YFSETQ. This CDR3 comprises 17 residues. The CDR3 DNA follows: TGCGCCAGCAGCTGGGGGGGACTAGCGGGAGGACAGTACGAGCAGTACTTC. It encodes CASSWGGLAGGQYEQYF. The full variable domain, completed using reference TRBV5-1 and TRBJ2-7, is KAGVTQTPRYLIKTRGQQVTLSCSPISGHRSVSWYQQTPGQGLQFLFEYFSETQRNKGNFPGRFSGRQFSNSRSEMNVSTLELGDSALYLCASSWGGLAGGQYEQYFGPGTRLTVT.

V and J are TRBV20-1 and TRBJ1-1, with D tentatively TRBD1 (5 bases). From germline, CDR1 is DFQATT and CDR2 SNEGSKA (reference sequence). There are 11 residues in the CDR3. Between the trimmed V and J ends, which lost 5 bases and 2 bases, there was a span of 6 bases. The CDR3 region is CSAGTNTEAFF. In DNA, the CDR3 is TGCAGTGCTGGGACTAACACTGAAGCTTTCTTT.

This chain connects TRBV18 to TRBJ2-2, with 12 bases identical to TRBD2. After removal of 4 bases from V and 0 bases from J, the junction contained 3 bases not matched to a gene. This CDR3 contains 17 residues. The germline gives CDR1 KGHSH, CDR2 LQKENI. Here the CDR3 DNA reads TGTGCCAGCTCACGACTAGCGGGAGACGCGAACACCGGGGAGCTGTTTTTT. Translated: CASSRLAGDANTGELFF.

V and J are TRBV13 and TRBJ2-5; 12 nucleotides line up with TRBD2. The junction had 5 bases not matched to a gene; V was cut back by 3 bases and J by 6 bases. The CDR3 runs to 15 residues. The germline CDR1 and CDR2 sequences are PRHDT and FYEKMQ (reference sequence). CDR3 bases: TGTGCCAGCAGCTTTTCGACTAGCGGGAGCCAGACCCAGTACTTC. The encoded protein is CASSFSTSGSQTQYF. The full variable domain, with the rest looked up from reference TRBV13 and TRBJ2-5, is AAGVIQSPRHLIKEKRETATLKCYPIPRHDTVYWYQQGPGQDPQFLISFYEKMQSDKGSIPDRFSAQQFSDYHSELNMSSLELGDSALYFCASSFSTSGSQTQYFGPGTRLLVL.

Comments on this clone: One end of the junction does not line up with germline, which may come from a read error. The V call is TRBV7-9, the J call TRBJ2-3, with D uncertain. The CDR3 length is 14 residues. Germline V gene data show CDR1 as SEHNR and CDR2 as FQNEAQ (reference sequence). The CDR3, as DNA: TGTTCCAGCAGCTTACGCCCCCGCGGAGATACGCAGTATTTT. Translating gives CSSSLRPRGDTQYF.

The rearrangement uses TRBV10-3 and TRBJ2-6; TRBD1 matches at 11 bases. V lost 7 bases to trimming and J lost 3 bases; unmatched junction nucleotides: 8. The CDR3 is 17 residues long. The germline V gene has CDR1 ENHRY and CDR2 SYGVKD. In nucleotides, the CDR3 is TGTGCCATCACCCGGGACAGGGGGGTCGGTGGGGCCAACGTCCTGACTTTC. It yields the protein CAITRDRGVGGANVLTF.

This clone has only one observation. The chain is built from TRBV2 and TRBJ2-1, with D possibly TRBD2 on 6 matching bases. CDR1 and CDR2 from the germline V gene are SNHLY and FYNNEI. V was pared by 1 base and J by 1 base, with 14 bases between. The CDR3 extends over 17 amino acids. The CDR3, as DNA: TGTGCCAGCAGTGAAGGGGCAAGCGGGTGGTCCTACAATGAGCAGTTCTTC. This sequence encodes CASSEGASGWSYNEQFF.

The V gene is TRBV9, the J gene TRBJ2-5; 7 bases align to TRBD2. Germline values: CDR1 SGDLS, CDR2 YYNGEE. V lost 4 bases and J lost 4; bases outside the gene matches: 10. This CDR3 region has 15 residues. The CDR3 bases are TGTGCCAGCAGCTCCGCCGGGACTATGGGAGAGACCCAGTACTTC. This translates into CASSSAGTMGETQYF.

This chain uses TRBV2 with TRBJ2-7; D is possibly TRBD2 (6 bases). The CDR3 extends over 14 amino acids. In germline, CDR1 is SNHLY, CDR2 FYNNEI. The V end lost 4 bases, the J end lost 0 bases, and 10 bases lay between the germline ends. The chain's CDR3 is CASSATSYSYEQYF. The DNA of the CDR3 is TGTGCCAGCAGTGCCACTAGCTACTCCTACGAGCAGTACTTC.

This chain connects TRBV7-3 to TRBJ2-3; no definite D call. Per germline, CDR1 SGHTA and CDR2 FQGTGA. The CDR3 is 13 amino acids. Trimming stripped 4 bases from V and 2 bases from J, with 7 bases between. The CDR3 sequence is CASSYLLTDTQYF. The CDR3 DNA sequence: TGTGCCAGCAGCTACTTACTCACAGATACGCAGTATTTT.

Details on this clone: At one boundary the junction diverges from the germline segment, which might be a read error. The chain has TRBV7-9 and TRBJ1-2; no reliable D call. Germline V lookup: CDR1 SEHNR, CDR2 FQNEAQ (reference sequence). This CDR3 has 12 residues. The chain's CDR3 is CSSSFEDYGYTF. Here the CDR3 DNA reads TGTTCCAGCAGCTTCGAGGACTATGGCTACACCTTC.

The rearrangement uses TRBV5-1 and TRBJ1-3; D call uncertain. The CDR3 length is 15 residues. Trimming cost V 0 bases and J 3 bases, with 10 bases left between them. Germline CDR1 is SGHRS and CDR2 is YFSETQ. CDR3 bases: TGCGCCAGCAGCTTGGCCCTGGGGAGTGGAAACACCATATATTTT. It specifies CASSLALGSGNTIYF.